This entry describes one T cell receptor (beta chain). The data belong to a study of blood T cell repertoires in COVID-19. Across the study: PBMCs, B-cell-depleted T cells, or T cells were the source of the cDNA or gDNA that made up the material.

How the authors handled the data: Quantification of nucleated cells was approximated via reference gene primer amplification. Using immunoSEQ multiplex PCR, the repertoire was profiled, and TCRdb retains in-frame clones only, with some absent. From that table come the V and J calls and clone size; the DNA was used to work out D and trimming. The sample has under 350,000 clones; around 86% are singletons. Germline assignment: CDR1 ENHRY and CDR2 SYGVKD. This CDR3 has 12 residues. The ends lost 6 bases at V and 5 bases at J; junction bases unmatched: 1. Those enrolled, adults aged roughly 18 to 95 years, came from under 25 US areas. Participants reported their clinical history, and cohort assignment relied on those reports.

The chain is built from TRBV10-3 and TRBJ1-5; TRBD1 matches 7 bases. The material sequenced was PBMCs or T cells enriched from blood (not recorded which). The source is a woman between 40 and 55 years old with acute COVID-19. The CDR3 reads CAIRTGDQPQHF. CDR3 nucleotide sequence: TGTGCCATCAGAACAGGGGATCAGCCCCAGCATTTT.